Reported below is one TCR beta chain. This sample was taken from a study of blood T cell repertoires in COVID-19. The repertoire was sequenced with immunoSEQ multiplex PCR; TCRdb's copy has only in-frame clones and lacks some. The table has approximately 150,000 clones, 88% seen once; the top ten hold approximately 2.3%. The sequence was obtained from a man between 65 and 85 years old with active COVID-19. The sequencing sample was made of peripheral blood.

The CDR3 nucleotides are TGTGCCACCGCCCTTTATCACAGGGGGTTCTATGGCTACACCTTC. Its translation: CATALYHRGFYGYTF. V gene TRBV19 combines with J gene TRBJ1-2, with 8 bases that match TRBD1. The germline V gene encodes CDR1 LNHDA and CDR2 SQIVND (reference sequence). V was pared by 10 bases and J by 4 bases, with 14 bases of the junction left unmatched. This CDR3 is 15 amino acids long.